The TCR beta chain described here comes from a study of T-cell reconstitution after alpha-beta-depleted transplantation in children. Whole-study results and caveats: Alpha-beta T cells about two months after transplant reportedly derived from several hundred expanded graft clones.

For TCRbeta, the library was prepared with unique molecular identifiers. From the PCR reads, TCRdb called clonotypes with MiXCR, one entry per CDR3 protein. The sample records around 210,000 distinct CDR3 sequences, around 7% being singletons. The germline V and J ends were trimmed by 4 bases and 9 bases, with 13 bases remaining between them. Germline CDR1 MDHEN, CDR2 SYDVKM. The length of the CDR3 is 14 residues. The table lists this clonotype with many counts. Its target is not known. The specimen was PBMCs, collected before TCRalphabeta/CD19-depleted stem cell transplant. The rearrangement joins TRBV28 to TRBJ1-6; no clear D. This TCR was recovered from a boy between 2 and 10 years old with acute lymphoblastic leukemia, due to receive a stem cell transplant. Here the CDR3 reads CASSSDSTSSPLHF. The CDR3 bases are TGTGCCAGCAGTTCCGACTCTACTAGTTCACCCCTCCACTTT.